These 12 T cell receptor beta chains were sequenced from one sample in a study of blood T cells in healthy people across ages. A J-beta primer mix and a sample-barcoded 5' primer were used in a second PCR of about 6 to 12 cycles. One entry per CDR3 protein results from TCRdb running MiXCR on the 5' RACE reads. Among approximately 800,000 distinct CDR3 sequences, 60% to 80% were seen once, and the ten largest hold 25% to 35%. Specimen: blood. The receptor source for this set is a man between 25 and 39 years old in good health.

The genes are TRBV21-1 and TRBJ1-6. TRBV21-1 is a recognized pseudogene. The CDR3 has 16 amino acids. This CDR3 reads CASSKDDISYNSPLHF. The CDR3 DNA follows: TGTGCCAGCAGCAAAGATGACATTTCGTATAATTCACCCCTCCACTTT.

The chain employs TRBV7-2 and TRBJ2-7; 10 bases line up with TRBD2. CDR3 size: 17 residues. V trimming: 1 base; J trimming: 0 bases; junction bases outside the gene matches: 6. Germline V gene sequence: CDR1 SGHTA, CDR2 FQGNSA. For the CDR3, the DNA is TGTGCCAGCAGCTTAGTCACCGGACTAGCGGCCTCCTACGAGCAGTACTTC. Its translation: CASSLVTGLAASYEQYF.

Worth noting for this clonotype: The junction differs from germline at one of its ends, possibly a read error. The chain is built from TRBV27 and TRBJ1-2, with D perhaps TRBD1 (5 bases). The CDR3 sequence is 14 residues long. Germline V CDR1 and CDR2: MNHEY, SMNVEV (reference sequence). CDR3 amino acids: CVSSKGDFNYGYTF. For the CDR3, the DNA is TGTGTCAGCAGCAAAGGGGACTTTAACTATGGCTACACCTTC.

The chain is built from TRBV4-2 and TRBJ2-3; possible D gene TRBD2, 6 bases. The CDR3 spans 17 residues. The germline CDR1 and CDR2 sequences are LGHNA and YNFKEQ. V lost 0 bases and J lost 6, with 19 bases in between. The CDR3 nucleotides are TGTGCCAGCAGCCAAGATCTGAGGACTACTCTCCCGGATACGCAGTATTTT. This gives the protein CASSQDLRTTLPDTQYF.

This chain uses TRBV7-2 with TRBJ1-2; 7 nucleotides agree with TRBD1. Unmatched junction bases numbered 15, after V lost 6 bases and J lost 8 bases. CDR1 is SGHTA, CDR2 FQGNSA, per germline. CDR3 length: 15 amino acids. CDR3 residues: CASRPQSGQASGYTF. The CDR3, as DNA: TGTGCCAGCAGGCCTCAATCAGGACAGGCATCCGGCTACACCTTC.

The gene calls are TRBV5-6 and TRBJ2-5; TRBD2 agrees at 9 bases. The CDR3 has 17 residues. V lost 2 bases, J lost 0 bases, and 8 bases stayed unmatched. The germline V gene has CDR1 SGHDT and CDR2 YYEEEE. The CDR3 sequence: CASSFLAGTQYQETQYF. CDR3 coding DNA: TGTGCCAGCAGCTTTCTAGCGGGGACTCAATACCAAGAGACCCAGTACTTC. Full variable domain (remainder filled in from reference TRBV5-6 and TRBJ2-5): DAGVTQSPTHLIKTRGQQVTLRCSPKSGHDTVSWYQQALGQGPQFIFQYYEEEERQRGNFPDRFSGHQFPNYSSELNVNALLLGDSALYLCASSFLAGTQYQETQYFGPGTRLLVL.

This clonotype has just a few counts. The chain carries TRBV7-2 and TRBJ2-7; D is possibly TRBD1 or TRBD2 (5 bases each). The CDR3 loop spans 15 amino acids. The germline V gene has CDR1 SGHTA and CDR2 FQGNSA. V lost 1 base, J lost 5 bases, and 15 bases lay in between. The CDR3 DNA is TGTGCCAGCAGCTTAGTCCTGGGGGATCGGAACGAGCAGTACTTC. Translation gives CASSLVLGDRNEQYF. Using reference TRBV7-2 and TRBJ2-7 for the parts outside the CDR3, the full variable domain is GAGVSQSPSNKVTEKGKDVELRCDPISGHTALYWYRQSLGQGLEFLIYFQGNSAPDKSGLPSDRFSAERTGGSVSTLTIQRTQQEDSAVYLCASSLVLGDRNEQYFGPGTRLTVT.

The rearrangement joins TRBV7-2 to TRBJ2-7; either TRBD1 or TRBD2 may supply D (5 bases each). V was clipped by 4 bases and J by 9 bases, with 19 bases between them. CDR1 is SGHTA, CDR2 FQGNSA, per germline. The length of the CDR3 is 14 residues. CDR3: CASSSGPGRGVQYF. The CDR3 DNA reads TGTGCCAGCAGCTCGGGACCCGGCCGGGGCGTGCAGTACTTC.

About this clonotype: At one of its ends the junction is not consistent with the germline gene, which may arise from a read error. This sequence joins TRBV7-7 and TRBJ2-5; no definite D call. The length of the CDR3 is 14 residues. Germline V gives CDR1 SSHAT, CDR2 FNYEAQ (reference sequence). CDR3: CASSLTMYQETRYF. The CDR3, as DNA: TGTGCTAGCAGCTTAACGATGTACCAAGAGACCCGGTACTTC.

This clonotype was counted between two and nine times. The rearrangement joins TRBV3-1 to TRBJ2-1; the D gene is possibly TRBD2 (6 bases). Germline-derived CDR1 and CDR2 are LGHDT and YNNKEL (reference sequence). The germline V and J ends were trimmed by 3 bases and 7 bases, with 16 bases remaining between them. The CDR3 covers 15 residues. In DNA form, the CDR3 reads TGTGCCAGCAGCCATTCGGGAAGACTAGGAAATGAGCAGTTCTTC. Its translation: CASSHSGRLGNEQFF.

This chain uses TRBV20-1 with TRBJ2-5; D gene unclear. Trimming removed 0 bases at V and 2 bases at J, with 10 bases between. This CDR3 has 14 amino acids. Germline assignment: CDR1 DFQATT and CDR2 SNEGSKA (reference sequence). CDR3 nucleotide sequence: TGCAGTGCTAGAGATCGGTTGGGACAAGAGACCCAGTACTTC. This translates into CSARDRLGQETQYF.

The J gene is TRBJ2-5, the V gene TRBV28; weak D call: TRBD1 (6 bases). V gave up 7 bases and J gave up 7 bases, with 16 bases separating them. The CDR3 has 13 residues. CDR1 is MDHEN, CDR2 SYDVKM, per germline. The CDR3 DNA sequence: TGTGCCAGCACCATCACAGGGATAGTGACCCAGTACTTC. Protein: CASTITGIVTQYF.